This T cell receptor beta chain was documented in a study of cytomegalovirus exposure and HLA in healthy donors. The study's findings and limits: TCR beta sequences reportedly predicted most subjects' HLA-A and HLA-B alleles accurately.

This clone was seen a single time. Its antigen is not known. Primers included in the PCR were 60 Vbeta and 13 Jbeta primers. Libraries were prepared by immunoSEQ multiplex PCR; TCRdb keeps only in-frame clonotypes and omits some of them. The data contain about 130,000 clones, roughly 80% of them singletons. This TCR was recovered from a male donor in good health and CMV-seropositive. Source material: PBMCs.

The CDR3 is CASTVYGEQFF. The CDR3 region has the DNA TGTGCCAGCACCGTATACGGTGAGCAGTTCTTC. This chain uses TRBV11-2 with TRBJ2-1, with D unclear. The V gene's germline CDR1 is SGHAT and CDR2 FQNNGV. The CDR3 is made up of 11 amino acids. Deletions cut 7 bases from V and 9 bases from J, with 10 bases between.